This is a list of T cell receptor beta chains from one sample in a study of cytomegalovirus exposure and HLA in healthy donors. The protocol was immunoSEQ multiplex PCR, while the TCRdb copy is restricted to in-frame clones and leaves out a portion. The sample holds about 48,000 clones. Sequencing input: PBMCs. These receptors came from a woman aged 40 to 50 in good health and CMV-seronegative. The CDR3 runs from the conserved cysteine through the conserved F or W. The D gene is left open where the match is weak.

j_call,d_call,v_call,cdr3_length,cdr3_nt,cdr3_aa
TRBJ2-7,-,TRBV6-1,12,TGTGCCAGCAGTGAGTCGGCCTACGAGCAGTACTTC,CASSESAYEQYF
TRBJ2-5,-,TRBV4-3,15,TGCGCCAGCAGCCTGTTTGGGGGCTTCCAAGAGACCCAGTACTTC,CASSLFGGFQETQYF
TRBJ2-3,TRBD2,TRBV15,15,TGTGCCACCGTCGAGGAGCGGGAGGGCCAAGATACGCAGTATTTT,CATVEEREGQDTQYF
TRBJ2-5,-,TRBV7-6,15,TGTGCCAGCAGCCCAATCCGGGACTTCGGTTGGACCCAGTACTTC,CASSPIRDFGWTQYF
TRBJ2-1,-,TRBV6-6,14,TGTGCCAGCAGTTACACTGGGCATAGAGATGAGCAGTTCTTC,CASSYTGHRDEQFF
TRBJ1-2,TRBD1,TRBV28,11,TGTGCCAGCAGCGACAGGGCTTTCCCCACCTTC,CASSDRAFPTF
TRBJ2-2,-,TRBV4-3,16,TGCGCCAGCAGCCAATTCTTGGGCGGGTCGACCGGGGAGCTGTTTTTT,CASSQFLGGSTGELFF
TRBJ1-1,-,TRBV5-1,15,TGCGCCAGCAGCTTCGGACACGAGGTGAACACTGAAGCTTTCTTT,CASSFGHEVNTEAFF
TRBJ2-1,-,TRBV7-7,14,TGTGCTAGCAGCTTAACCCAGGGTGGCAATGAGCAGTTCTTC,CASSLTQGGNEQFF
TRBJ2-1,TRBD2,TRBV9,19,TGTGCCAGCAGCCCACTCAGCCCGTCAGGGACTAGCGGGAGGGATGAGCAGTTCTTC,CASSPLSPSGTSGRDEQFF
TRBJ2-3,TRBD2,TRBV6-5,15,TGTGCCAGCAGCCACGGACTAGCGGGCACAGATACGCAGTATTTT,CASSHGLAGTDTQYF
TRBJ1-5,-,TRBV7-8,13,TGTGCCAGCAGCTTACTGGGCGATCAGCCCCAGCATTTT,CASSLLGDQPQHF
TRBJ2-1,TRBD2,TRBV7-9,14,TGTGCCAGCAGCTTAGAGGGAGGGGCGGGACTTCAGTTCTTC,CASSLEGGAGLQFF
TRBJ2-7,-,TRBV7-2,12,TGTGCCAGCAGCTCACAGGGCAACGAGCAGTACTTC,CASSSQGNEQYF
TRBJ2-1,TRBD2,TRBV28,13,TGTGCCAGCAGCGCGGGAGTCGGGAATGAGCAGTTCTTC,CASSAGVGNEQFF
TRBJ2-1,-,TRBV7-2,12,TGTGCCAGCAGCTTAGATCAGGCTGAGCAGTTCTTC,CASSLDQAEQFF
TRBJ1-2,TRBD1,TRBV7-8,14,TGTGCCAGCAGCCAGGGACAGGGGAAGAGAAGCTACACCTTC,CASSQGQGKRSYTF
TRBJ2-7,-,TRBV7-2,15,TGTGCCAGCAGCGAGGGGGGGACGGGGTCCTACGAGCAGTACTTC,CASSEGGTGSYEQYF
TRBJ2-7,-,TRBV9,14,TGTGCCAGCAGCGTTAGCTCAAACTCCTACGAGCAGTACTTC,CASSVSSNSYEQYF
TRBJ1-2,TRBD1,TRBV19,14,TGTGCCAGTAGTATGGGACAGGGGGTAATTGGCTACACCTTC,CASSMGQGVIGYTF
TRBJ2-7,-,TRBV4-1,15,TGCGCCAGCAGCCTCAACCAGGTGGCTTGGGACGAGCAGTACTTC,CASSLNQVAWDEQYF